This paragraph reports one T cell receptor beta chain. A few counts support this clone. Its recognized antigen is unknown. No qualities accompany the bases; no much larger clone lies one base away. Library construction relied on the immunoSEQ multiplex PCR assay. For the multiplex PCR, a mixture combining 60 forward primers for TCR Vbeta segments and 13 reverse primers for TCR Jbeta segments was used. Amplification of the CDR3 region of rearranged TCR beta genes was performed with a multiplex PCR assay on genomic DNA. The amplified TCR beta libraries were sequenced on the Illumina HiSeq System as 87-base-pair reads. As for the authors' bioinformatics: In a later analysis, tens of millions of unique TCR beta chains were counted across the roughly 610 repertoires, and roughly 11 million of these chains were shared by at least two donors. A nearest-neighbor algorithm error-corrected the raw reads and collapsed the reads into unique sequences, merging closely related sequences to remove PCR and sequencing errors. CDR3 sequences were aligned to IMGT reference sequences to assign V, D and J gene segments. Each retained sequence needed at least a six-nucleotide match to both a V gene segment and a J gene segment. Rearrangements were classified as productive when the CDR3 lacked stop codons and remained in frame with V and J, and all other rearrangements were classified as non-productive. CDR3 was defined according to IMGT convention as the region running from the second conserved V-encoded cysteine to the conserved J-encoded phenylalanine. In an earlier analysis of just under 600 of the donors, sequences lacking an unambiguous match to a single V gene segment were excluded. An earlier analysis of fewer than 650 of the donors classified V segments as functional when productive rearrangements were above 56.7% and as segregating when the standard deviation between donors was above 5%. To diagnose cytomegalovirus status from the catalog of TCR beta chain sequences, a statistical classification framework was built. In a later analysis, TCR nucleotide sequences were compared against IMGT/GENE-DB human TR gene sequences so that V and J genes could be assigned. In a later analysis, CDR3 sequences and most-parsimonious VDJ recombination scenarios were assigned using the TCRdist pipeline. In a later analysis, every TCR beta chain was defined by the combination of its CDR3 amino acid sequence and its V-gene family, and reads without a unique V-gene family were dropped. As a way to deal with suspected cross-contamination and a sequencing artifact, a later analysis dropped roughly 600 nucleotide sequences that were highly shared and had low generation probability. In a later analysis, a clonal expansion index was calculated for each public chain from normalized within-repertoire ranks of inferred template counts. A later analysis computed generation probabilities with a VDJ recombination model fitted to out-of-frame rearrangements, and checked the results against IGoR. In a later analysis, TCR-TCR, TCR-HLA and TCR-CMV co-occurrence was scored with hypergeometric tests, and a repertoire-size bias correction was applied to TCR pairs. To estimate false discovery rates, a later analysis permuted the HLA or CMV assignments 20 times. In a later analysis, co-occurring TCRs were grouped using DBSCAN, and TCRdist sequence similarity was added for clustering within HLA-allele-positive subsets. For co-occurrence clustering, repertoires with fewer than 30,000 or more than 120,000 public chains were excluded, along with roughly 5 repertoires with anomalous nucleotide sharing. What TCRdb holds here is the immuneACCESS table cut down to in-frame rearrangements. Part of the clones is not present; checked against another copy, under half of the missing clones reflect an unresolved V gene, and the others are unexplained. For V, J and clone size, that table is used; D and trimming come from the DNA. This sample has under 95,000 clones in its table, and roughly 83% of those were observed once. The ten largest make up under 15% of the sample.

The sample originates from a study of cytomegalovirus exposure and HLA in healthy donors (dated by TCRdb to the late 2010s). The study in broad terms: An earlier analysis of several hundred of the donors reported 276 Gb of sequence data and 117 million unique TCR beta sequences obtained from around 180 million T cells. An early release covering 550 to 700 HLA-typed donors comprised about 290 gigabases of sequencing data and around 80 million unique TCR sequences. Of the approximately 400 genotyped donors, 75% to 85% were placed in the genetic ancestry cluster associated with self-reported Caucasian donors. The study was designed to test whether signatures of past pathogen exposure could be identified by cataloging public T cell receptors. The study profiled the T cell repertoires of about 640 subjects by immunosequencing and related them to cytomegalovirus serostatus. A separate validation cohort of approximately 120 different subjects was used in addition to the approximately 610-subject first cohort. To predict cytomegalovirus infection status, the study combined high-throughput TCR immunosequencing, statistical association of individual TCRs with disease status, and machine learning. In a later analysis, previously published TCR beta repertoires from about 640 donors were re-analyzed and high-resolution HLA genotyping was added so that TCR occurrence patterns could be studied. The later analysis used no new phenotypic data to find candidate immune exposures, relying instead on TCR beta sequences and their occurrence across donors. An earlier analysis of several hundred of the donors applied high-throughput TCR beta sequencing to assess whether each TCR beta V gene segment acted as functional or pseudogenic. Alongside the repertoire data, information on donor age, sex, ethnicity and CMV serostatus was compiled. A later genetic analysis took genome-wide SNP genotypes for about three fifths of the 666 donors and used that subset as a discovery cohort. Every repertoire in the discovery cohort had been generated on one and the same sequencing platform. Both class I and class II loci were covered by HLA typing, at four-digit resolution. Typing coverage varied by locus: roughly 629-630 donors for A, B, C, DRB1 and DQB1; 522 for DQA1; about 570 for DPA1; roughly 450 for DPB1. Because of strong linkage in the cohort, a handful of DR-DQ haplotypes were treated as single units for association and clustering. Across about 380 genotyped donors of the cohort, an average of roughly 250,000 unique TCR beta nucleotide sequences per donor were sequenced, and approximately 19% of those sequences were non-productive.

Study-wide conclusions, independent of this receptor: Because HLA typing was missing for some donors at each locus, association tests included only the typed subset. A further reported finding was that TCR beta sequences accurately predicted the HLA-A and HLA-B alleles for most subjects in the first cohort. A later analysis associated 16,951 TCR beta sequences with specific HLA alleles at a false discovery rate of 0.05. Only TCR beta chains were sequenced in this cohort, and the absence of alpha or paired-chain data limited detectable features. Correlated functional status among segregating V segments might reflect linkage disequilibrium, but an unknown experimental factor could not be ruled out. The classifier was reported to diagnose cytomegalovirus status with high specificity and sensitivity in both the original and validation cohorts. Across donors, most TCR sequences were observed very rarely, whereas some public TCRs were present in many individuals. In a later analysis, several top co-occurrence clusters were reported to appear linked to parvovirus B19, influenza, CMV and Epstein-Barr virus. The presence/absence analyses assumed that sequencing depth was roughly uniform across donors, and that assumption may not be true. A total of some 180 TCR beta chains were listed by the study as associated with cytomegalovirus. According to a later analysis, most CMV-associated TCR beta chains appeared to be HLA-restricted, and the HLA associations seemed to be driven largely by CMV exposure. When HLA alleles, especially DR and DQ, strongly co-occurred, TCR associations were difficult to assign to individual alleles. According to the authors, the approach could potentially be generalized to other disease states and immunological phenotypes. Three of the identified cytomegalovirus-associated TCR beta chains were confirmed in vitro to be specific for cytomegalovirus antigens. A cluster of highly shared sequence variants was judged likely to be a technical artifact of the sequencing pipeline. A later genetic analysis associated a missense DCLRE1C variant with V-gene and J-gene trimming of TCR beta chains, and an independent cohort replicated the association. For the cohort, immune exposure information was limited to CMV serostatus. In a later analysis, TCR association rates were found to vary across HLA loci, with the most associated TCRs seen for DRB1 alleles and the fewest for HLA-C alleles. According to a later genetic analysis, donors in an Asian-associated ancestry cluster had fewer N-insertions in productive TCRs than the roughly 670-donor mean. The earlier analysis of fewer than 750 of the donors excluded seventeen rarely observed V segments, including chromosome 9 orphons, because counts were too low. An earlier analysis of 587 of the donors showed that most TCR beta V segments appeared in productive rearrangements either about 90% or about 30% of the time, which broadly matched IMGT annotations. Some IMGT-functional V segments, including TRBV6-2 and TRBV6-3, could not be told apart with the 87-base-pair reads, so those segments were excluded. Compared with equally common non-associated chains, HLA-associated TCR beta chains in a later analysis were more clonally expanded and had lower generation probabilities.

The cohort was made up of several hundred healthy bone marrow donors. At the time of sampling, every cohort member was nominally healthy, though immune exposures that went unrecorded were likely present. The donor tested CMV seropositive and was one of the 289 seropositive cohort members. A peripheral blood sample was collected from each donor, and TCR beta sequencing was performed on peripheral blood mononuclear cells. Genomic DNA was extracted from the blood cell samples with the Qiagen DNeasy Blood Extraction Kit. V is clipped by 2 bases and J by 6 bases, and the sequence between their germline boundaries is 11 bases long. From cysteine to phenylalanine, the CDR3 is 14 amino acids long. The sequence is cut down to CDR3 DNA, 42 bases in frame from base 1. The germline V gene gives CDR1 as ENHRY and CDR2 as SYGVKD.

The receptor's source is a woman between 35 and 50 years old in good health and CMV-seropositive. What was sequenced was PBMCs. Rearrangement joined TRBV10-3 to TRBJ2-1; too little of a D gene remains to name it. DNA sequence: TGTGCCATCAGTGAGGAGGTTAGAGGCAATGAGCAGTTCTTC. It translates as CAISEEVRGNEQFF.